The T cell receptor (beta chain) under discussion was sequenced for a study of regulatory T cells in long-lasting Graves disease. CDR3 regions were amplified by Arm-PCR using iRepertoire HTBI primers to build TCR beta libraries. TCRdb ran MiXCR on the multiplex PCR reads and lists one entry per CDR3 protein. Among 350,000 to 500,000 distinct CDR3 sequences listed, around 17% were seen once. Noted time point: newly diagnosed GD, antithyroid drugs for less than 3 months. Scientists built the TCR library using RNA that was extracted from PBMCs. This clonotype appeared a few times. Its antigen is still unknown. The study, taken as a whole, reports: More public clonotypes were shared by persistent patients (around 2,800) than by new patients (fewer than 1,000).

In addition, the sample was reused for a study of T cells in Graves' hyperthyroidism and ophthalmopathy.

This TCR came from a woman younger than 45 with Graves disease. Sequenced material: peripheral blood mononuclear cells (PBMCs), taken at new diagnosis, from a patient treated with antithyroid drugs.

CDR3 coding DNA: TGCGCCAGCAGCTCCAGGGGACAGAAACAAGAGACCCAGTACTTC. It specifies CASSSRGQKQETQYF. The chain joins TRBV5-1 to TRBJ2-5, with 7 bases that match TRBD1. CDR1 SGHRS and CDR2 YFSETQ come from the germline V gene. The ends lost 3 bases at V and 2 bases at J; junction bases unmatched: 7. The CDR3 loop spans 15 amino acids.